This T cell receptor beta chain was recovered during a study of blood T cell repertoires in COVID-19 (dated by TCRdb to the early 2020s). General notes on the study: Collaborator samples came from the United States, Italy and Spain and covered acute and convalescent phases of COVID-19. The material from the prospective study consisted of cDNA or gDNA derived from T cells, B-cell-depleted T cells, or PBMCs. Subjects who had been exposed to COVID-19, were actively infected with it, or had recovered from it provided the deeply sampled blood TCRbeta repertoires that made up the dataset. A freely available public database, intended as a resource for researchers studying the immune response to SARS-CoV-2, is where the repertoires were released. The samples were drawn from two sources: the first 160 participants of the ongoing ImmuneRACE study, and 950 to 1,500 subjects contributed by 6 global collaborators. The sample metadata nearly always contained a de-identified subject ID, COVID-19 status, age in years and sex. Where available, HLA class I and class II types were obtained from metadata supplied by the sample provider rather than from assay-based typing. Broader findings and caveats from the paper: Clinical and demographic metadata were provided uncurated, with the amount varying by source and participant.

The CDR3 measures 16 amino acids from cysteine to phenylalanine. The only DNA kept is the CDR3, 48 bases in frame from the first base. V loses 1 base, J loses 0 bases, and the germline ends lie 13 bases apart. CDR1 MGHRA and CDR2 YSYEKL are derived from the germline V gene. Regarding this clone: There is no known antigen for this receptor. It has no much larger one-base neighbor in the sample; base qualities were not kept.

Each collaborating institution followed its own protocols to collect whole blood in K2EDTA tubes. For TCRbeta analysis, collaborator samples were shipped as frozen whole blood, as isolated PBMCs, or as DNA extracted from either sample type. The immunoSEQ Assay, a bias-controlled multiplex PCR, was used to amplify TCRbeta CDR3 regions from genomic DNA. The authors' analysis ran thus. The number of nucleated cells in each sample was estimated from the amplification of reference gene primers within the assay. To quantify the absolute abundance of each unique TCRbeta CDR3 rearrangement, sequence reads were collapsed and filtered. For each sample, productive Simpson clonality was calculated as the square root of Simpson's diversity index across productive rearrangements. TCRdb retrieved this table from immuneACCESS and kept in-frame rearrangements only. Not all clones are present; in checked studies, unresolved V genes account for under half, and no reason is known for the remainder. The V and J calls and clone size were taken over from that table, and D and trimming were inferred from the DNA. The sample table shows under 350,000 clones, and around 87% are seen once. Of the sample, roughly 1.3% falls within the top ten clones.

The V gene is TRBV4-1 and the J gene is TRBJ2-7, and the D gene may be TRBD1, 5 bases matching. Sequencing was done on a sample of peripheral blood. This clonotype originated in a man aged 65 to 85 with acute or convalescent COVID-19. Here the CDR3 is given as CASSQVPGSSSYEQYF. At the DNA level, the sequence is TGCGCCAGCAGCCAAGTCCCAGGGTCAAGCTCCTACGAGCAGTACTTC.